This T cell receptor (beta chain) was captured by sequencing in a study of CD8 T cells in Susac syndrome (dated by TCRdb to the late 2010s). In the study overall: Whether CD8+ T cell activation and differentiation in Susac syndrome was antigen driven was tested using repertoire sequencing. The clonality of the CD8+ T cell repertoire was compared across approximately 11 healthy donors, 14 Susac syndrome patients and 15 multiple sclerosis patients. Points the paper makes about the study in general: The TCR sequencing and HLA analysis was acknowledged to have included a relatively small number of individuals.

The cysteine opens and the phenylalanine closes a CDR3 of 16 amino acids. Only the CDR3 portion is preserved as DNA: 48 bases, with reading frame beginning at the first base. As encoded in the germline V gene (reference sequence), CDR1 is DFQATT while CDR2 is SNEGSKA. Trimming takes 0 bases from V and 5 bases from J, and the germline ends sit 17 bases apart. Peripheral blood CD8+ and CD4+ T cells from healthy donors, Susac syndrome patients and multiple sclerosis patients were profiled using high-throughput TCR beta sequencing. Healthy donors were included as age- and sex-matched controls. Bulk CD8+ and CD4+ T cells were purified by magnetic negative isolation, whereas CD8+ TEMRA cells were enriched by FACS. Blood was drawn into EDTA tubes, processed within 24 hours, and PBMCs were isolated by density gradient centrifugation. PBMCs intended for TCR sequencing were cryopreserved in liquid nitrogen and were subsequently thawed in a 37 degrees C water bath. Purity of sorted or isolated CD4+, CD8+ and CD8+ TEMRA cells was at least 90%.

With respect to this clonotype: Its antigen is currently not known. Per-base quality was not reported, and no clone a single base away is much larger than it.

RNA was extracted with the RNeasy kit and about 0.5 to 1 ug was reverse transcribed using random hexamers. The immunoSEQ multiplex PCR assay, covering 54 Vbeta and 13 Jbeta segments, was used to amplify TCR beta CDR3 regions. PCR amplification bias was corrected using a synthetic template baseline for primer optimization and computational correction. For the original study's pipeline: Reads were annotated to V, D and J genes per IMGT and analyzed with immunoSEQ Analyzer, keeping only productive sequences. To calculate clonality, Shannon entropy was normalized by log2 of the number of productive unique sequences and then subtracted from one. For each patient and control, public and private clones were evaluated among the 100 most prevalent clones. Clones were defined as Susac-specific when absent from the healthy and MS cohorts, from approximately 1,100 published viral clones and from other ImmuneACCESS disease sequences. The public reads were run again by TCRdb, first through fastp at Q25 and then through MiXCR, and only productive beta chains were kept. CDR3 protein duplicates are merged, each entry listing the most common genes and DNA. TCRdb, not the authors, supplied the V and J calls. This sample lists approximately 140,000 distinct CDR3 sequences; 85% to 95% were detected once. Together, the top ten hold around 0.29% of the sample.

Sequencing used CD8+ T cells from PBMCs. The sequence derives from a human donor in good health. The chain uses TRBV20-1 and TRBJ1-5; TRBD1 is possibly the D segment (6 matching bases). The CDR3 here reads CSARDSGAGNYQPQHF. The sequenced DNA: TGCAGTGCTAGAGATTCGGGGGCAGGGAACTATCAGCCCCAGCATTTT.